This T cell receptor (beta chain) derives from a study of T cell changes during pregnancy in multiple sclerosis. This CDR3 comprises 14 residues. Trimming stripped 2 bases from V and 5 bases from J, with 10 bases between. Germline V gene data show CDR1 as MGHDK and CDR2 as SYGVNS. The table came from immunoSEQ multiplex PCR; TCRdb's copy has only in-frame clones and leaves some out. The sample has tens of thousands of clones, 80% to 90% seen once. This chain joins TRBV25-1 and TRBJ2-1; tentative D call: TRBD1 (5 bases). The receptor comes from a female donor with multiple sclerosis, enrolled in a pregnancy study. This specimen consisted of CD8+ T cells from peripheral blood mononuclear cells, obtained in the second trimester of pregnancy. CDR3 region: CASSEETADNEQFF. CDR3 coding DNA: TGTGCCAGCAGTGAAGAGACAGCCGACAATGAGCAGTTCTTC.